This T cell receptor (beta chain) was sequenced during a study of blood T cell repertoires in COVID-19. Two negative PCRs, clearance, or symptom resolution were required of recovered Cohort 3 donors. Sequenced by immunoSEQ multiplex PCR; TCRdb stores in-frame clones only, minus some. Here the sample spans 250,000 to 300,000 clones, roughly 89% being singletons. The CDR3 covers 15 residues. V shed 3 bases, J shed 7 bases, and the junction held 9 bases outside the gene matches. Germline values: CDR1 MNHNS, CDR2 SASEGT. The rearrangement uses TRBV6-1 and TRBJ1-5; 7 bases are shared with TRBD1. Sequencing was carried out using PBMCs or T cells enriched from blood (not recorded which). The sequence came from an older woman who had recovered from COVID-19. CDR3 nucleotides: TGTGCCAGCAGTGACCCCGGGACAGTCGGACAGCCCCAGCATTTT. Translating gives CASSDPGTVGQPQHF.